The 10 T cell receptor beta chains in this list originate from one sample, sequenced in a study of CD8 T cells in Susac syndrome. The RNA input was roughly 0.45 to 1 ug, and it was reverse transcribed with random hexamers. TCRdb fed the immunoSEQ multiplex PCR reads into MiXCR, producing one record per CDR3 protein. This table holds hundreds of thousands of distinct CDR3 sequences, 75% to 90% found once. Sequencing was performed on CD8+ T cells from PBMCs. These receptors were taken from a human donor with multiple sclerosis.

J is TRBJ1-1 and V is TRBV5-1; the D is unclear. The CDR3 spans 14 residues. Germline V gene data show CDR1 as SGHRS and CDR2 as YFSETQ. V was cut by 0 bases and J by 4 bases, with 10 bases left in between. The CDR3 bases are TGCGCCAGCAGCTTGGAACCCACGGCCACTGAAGCTTTCTTT. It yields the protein CASSLEPTATEAFF. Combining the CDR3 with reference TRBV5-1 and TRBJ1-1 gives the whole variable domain KAGVTQTPRYLIKTRGQQVTLSCSPISGHRSVSWYQQTPGQGLQFLFEYFSETQRNKGNFPGRFSGRQFSNSRSEMNVSTLELGDSALYLCASSLEPTATEAFFGQGTRLTVV.

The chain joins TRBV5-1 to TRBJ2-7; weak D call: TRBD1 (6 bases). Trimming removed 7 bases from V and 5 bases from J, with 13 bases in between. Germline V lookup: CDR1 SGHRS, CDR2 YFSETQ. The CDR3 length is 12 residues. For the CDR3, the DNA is TGCGCCAGCCGGCGGACAGATGACGAGCAGTACTTC. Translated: CASRRTDDEQYF. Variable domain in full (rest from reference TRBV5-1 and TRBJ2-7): KAGVTQTPRYLIKTRGQQVTLSCSPISGHRSVSWYQQTPGQGLQFLFEYFSETQRNKGNFPGRFSGRQFSNSRSEMNVSTLELGDSALYLCASRRTDDEQYFGPGTRLTVT.

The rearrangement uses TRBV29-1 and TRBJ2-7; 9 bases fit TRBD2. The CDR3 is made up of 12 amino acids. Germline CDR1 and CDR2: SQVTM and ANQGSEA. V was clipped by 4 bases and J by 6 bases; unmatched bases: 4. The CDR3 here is CSVAGLASEQYF. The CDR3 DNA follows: TGCAGCGTTGCGGGACTAGCTAGCGAGCAGTACTTC.

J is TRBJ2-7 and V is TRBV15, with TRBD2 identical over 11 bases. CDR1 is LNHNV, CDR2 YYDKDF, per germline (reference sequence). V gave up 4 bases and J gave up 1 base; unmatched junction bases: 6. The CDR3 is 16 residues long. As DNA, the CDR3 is TGTGCCACCAGCACCGTCCGGACTAGCGGGTCCTACGAGCAGTACTTC. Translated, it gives CATSTVRTSGSYEQYF. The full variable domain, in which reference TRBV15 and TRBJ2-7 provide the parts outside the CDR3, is DAMVIQNPRYQVTQFGKPVTLSCSQTLNHNVMYWYQQKSSQAPKLLFHYYDKDFNNEADTPDNFQSRRPNTSFCFLDIRSPGLGDTAMYLCATSTVRTSGSYEQYFGPGTRLTVT.

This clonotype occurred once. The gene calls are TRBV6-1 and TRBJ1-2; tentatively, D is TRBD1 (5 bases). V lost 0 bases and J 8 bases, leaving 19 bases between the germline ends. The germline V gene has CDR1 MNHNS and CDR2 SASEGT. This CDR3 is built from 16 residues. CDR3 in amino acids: CASSEANFAGSRGYTF. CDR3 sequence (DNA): TGTGCCAGCAGTGAAGCGAATTTTGCAGGGTCGAGAGGCTACACCTTC.

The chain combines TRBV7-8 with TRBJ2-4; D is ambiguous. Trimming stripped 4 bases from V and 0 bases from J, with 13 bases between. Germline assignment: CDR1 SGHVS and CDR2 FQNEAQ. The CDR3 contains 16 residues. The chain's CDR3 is CASSYYSYLAKNIQYF. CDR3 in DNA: TGTGCCAGCAGCTACTACAGCTATCTAGCCAAAAACATTCAGTACTTC.

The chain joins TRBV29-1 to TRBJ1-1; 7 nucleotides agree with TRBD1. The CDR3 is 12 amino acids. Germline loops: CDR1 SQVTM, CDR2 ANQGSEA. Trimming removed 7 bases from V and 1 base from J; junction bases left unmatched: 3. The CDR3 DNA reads TGCAGCGGCCGACAGGGGAACACTGAAGCTTTCTTT. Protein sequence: CSGRQGNTEAFF. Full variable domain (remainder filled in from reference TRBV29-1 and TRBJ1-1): SAVISQKPSRDICQRGTSLTIQCQVDSQVTMMFWYRQQPGQSLTLIATANQGSEATYESGFVIDKFPISRPNLTFSTLTVSNMSPEDSSIYLCSGRQGNTEAFFGQGTRLTVV.

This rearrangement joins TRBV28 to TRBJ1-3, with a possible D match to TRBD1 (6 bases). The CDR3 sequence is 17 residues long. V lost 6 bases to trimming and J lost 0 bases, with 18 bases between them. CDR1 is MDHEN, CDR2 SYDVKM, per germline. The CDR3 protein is CASSSTWGRNSGNTIYF. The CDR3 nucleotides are TGTGCCAGCAGCTCTACTTGGGGGCGAAACTCTGGAAACACCATATATTTT.

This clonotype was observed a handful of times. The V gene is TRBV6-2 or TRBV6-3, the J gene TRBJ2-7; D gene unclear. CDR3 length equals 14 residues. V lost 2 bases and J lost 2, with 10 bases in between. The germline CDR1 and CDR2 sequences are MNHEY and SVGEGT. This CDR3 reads CASSYRAAAYEQYF. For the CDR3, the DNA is TGTGCCAGCAGTTACCGTGCGGCAGCCTACGAGCAGTACTTC.

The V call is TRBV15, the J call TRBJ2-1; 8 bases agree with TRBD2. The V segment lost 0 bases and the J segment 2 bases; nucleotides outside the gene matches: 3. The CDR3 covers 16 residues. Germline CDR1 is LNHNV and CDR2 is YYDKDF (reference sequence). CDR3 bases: TGTGCCACCAGCAGAGAACGGGGGGGAACCTACAATGAGCAGTTCTTC. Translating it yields CATSRERGGTYNEQFF.